These 18 T cell receptor beta chains came from one sample sequenced in a study of blood T cell repertoires in COVID-19. TCRdb's table, derived via immunoSEQ multiplex PCR, lists solely in-frame clones and lacks some. The repertoire consists of roughly 77,000 clones, with roughly four fifths occurring once and the leading ten covering under 15%. Source material: peripheral blood. The source is a man aged 60-69 years with COVID-19, enrolled during active disease.

This clone was recorded a few times. The chain recombines TRBV11-1 with TRBJ2-7, with D tentatively TRBD1 (5 bases). The CDR3 runs to 13 residues. V lost 5 bases, J lost 3 bases, and 11 bases lay in between. Germline CDR1 reads SGHAT; CDR2 reads FQDESV (reference sequence). The CDR3 protein is CASSPTENYEQYF. The CDR3 region has the DNA TGTGCCAGCAGCCCGACAGAAAACTACGAGCAGTACTTC.

This chain links TRBV6-1 with TRBJ2-7; 8 bases align to TRBD2. This CDR3 spans 14 amino acids. Germline CDR1 is MNHNS and CDR2 is SASEGT. With 7 bases clipped from V and 0 bases from J, the junction kept 5 bases outside the gene matches. CDR3 sequence reads: CASMDGRASYEQYF. The CDR3 DNA reads TGTGCCAGCATGGACGGGAGGGCCTCCTACGAGCAGTACTTC.

The V call is TRBV29-1, the J call TRBJ2-1, with 9 positions matching TRBD2. Germline-derived CDR1 and CDR2 are SQVTM and ANQGSEA. Trimming cost V 1 base and J 7 bases; bases outside gene matches: 2. The CDR3 is made up of 13 amino acids. For the CDR3, the DNA is TGCAGCGTTGAAGGTCTAGCGGGAAATGAGCAGTTCTTC. Translating gives CSVEGLAGNEQFF.

This clone has just a few counts. The V and J genes are TRBV19 and TRBJ2-7; weak D call: TRBD2 (5 bases). Deletions cut 5 bases from V and 2 bases from J, with 10 bases between. CDR3 length equals 13 residues. CDR1 and CDR2 (germline): LNHDA, SQIVND (reference sequence). CDR3 in DNA: TGTGCCAGTAGTTTGGACTCTACCTACGAGCAGTACTTC. It encodes CASSLDSTYEQYF.

V and J are TRBV11-2 and TRBJ2-3; D is unresolved. Trimming stripped 3 bases from V and 2 bases from J, with 3 bases between. The CDR3 extends over 12 amino acids. CDR1 is SGHAT and CDR2 is FQNNGV in the germline V gene. This chain's CDR3 is CASSFYTDTQYF. CDR3 bases: TGTGCCAGCAGCTTTTACACAGATACGCAGTATTTT. Combining the CDR3 with reference TRBV11-2 and TRBJ2-3 gives the whole variable domain EAGVAQSPRYKIIEKRQSVAFWCNPISGHATLYWYQQILGQGPKLLIQFQNNGVVDDSQLPKDRFSAERLKGVDSTLKIQPAKLEDSAVYLCASSFYTDTQYFGPGTRLTVL.

The genes are TRBV6-4 and TRBJ1-1; 7 bases match TRBD1. CDR3 length: 13 amino acids. V lost 6 bases and J lost 7; bases outside the gene matches: 8. Per germline, CDR1 MRHNA and CDR2 SNTAGT. The CDR3 sequence is CASSQTGRGEAFF. CDR3 coding DNA: TGTGCCAGCAGCCAGACAGGGCGGGGTGAAGCTTTCTTT.

The V gene is TRBV5-6, the J gene TRBJ1-2, with a tentative D call TRBD1 (5 bases). The germline V gene has CDR1 SGHDT and CDR2 YYEEEE. V lost 3 bases and J 3 bases, leaving 12 bases between the germline ends. The CDR3 runs to 14 residues. The CDR3 region is CASSSPLGDYGYTF. In DNA, the CDR3 is TGTGCCAGCAGCTCACCCTTAGGGGACTATGGCTACACCTTC.

The gene calls are TRBV18 and TRBJ1-2, with TRBD1 matching 7 bases. The V gene end was trimmed by 5 bases and the J gene end by 0 bases; junction bases not matched to a gene: 9. CDR3 length: 16 amino acids. In germline, CDR1 is KGHSH, CDR2 LQKENI. The CDR3 region is CASSTGLTGANYGYTF. DNA for the CDR3: TGTGCCAGCTCAACCGGGCTAACAGGGGCTAACTATGGCTACACCTTC.

The V and J genes are TRBV7-2 and TRBJ2-2, with no clear D. Germline lookup yields CDR1 SGHTA and CDR2 FQGNSA. The V gene lost 2 bases and the J gene lost 0 bases, with 7 bases spanning the gap. The CDR3 has 15 amino acids. DNA of the CDR3: TGTGCCAGCAGCTTACCGGTCGCGAACACCGGGGAGCTGTTTTTT. Translation gives CASSLPVANTGELFF.

This clone came up once. V is TRBV10-3 and J is TRBJ1-5, with 9 bases fitting TRBD1. The CDR3 is made up of 17 amino acids. Per germline, CDR1 ENHRY and CDR2 SYGVKD. Trimming removed 6 bases from V and 0 bases from J; junction bases left unmatched: 9. The CDR3 spells CAISPTTGGFSNQPQHF. The CDR3 DNA is TGTGCCATCAGCCCCACCACAGGGGGCTTTAGCAATCAGCCCCAGCATTTT.

The V and J genes are TRBV11-3 and TRBJ2-7, with 7 bases identical to TRBD1. The V and J ends lost 0 bases and 0 bases, in that order; junction bases with no gene match: 2. The CDR3 consists of 15 residues. Germline CDR1 reads SGHNT; CDR2 reads YENEEA. The CDR3 coding sequence is TGTGCCAGCAGCTTAGAGGGACAGCCCTCCTACGAGCAGTACTTC. Protein product: CASSLEGQPSYEQYF.

The chain employs TRBV24-1 and TRBJ2-5; 7 positions match TRBD1. With 2 bases clipped from V and 5 bases from J, the junction kept 7 bases outside the gene matches. CDR3 size: 15 residues. Germline CDR1 KGHDR, CDR2 SFDVKD. CDR3 DNA: TGTGCCACCAGTGATTGGGACAGAGTAGGGGAGACCCAGTACTTC. It codes for CATSDWDRVGETQYF.

This clone has only a few counts. V and J are TRBV2 and TRBJ1-5, with D possibly being TRBD1 (6 bases). The CDR3 is 14 residues long. CDR1 is SNHLY and CDR2 is FYNNEI in the germline V gene. V lost 4 bases and J 5 bases, leaving 12 bases between the germline ends. CDR3 nucleotide sequence: TGTGCCAGCAGTGGGACGGGGGGCGATCAGCCCCAGCATTTT. This translates into CASSGTGGDQPQHF.

CDR3 nucleotide sequence: TGTGCCAGCAGTGACACTTGGTGGTACTTC. Protein: CASSDTWWYF. V and J are TRBV28 and TRBJ2-7; D gene unclear. The CDR3 length is 10 residues. The germline V and J ends were trimmed by 5 bases and 12 bases, with 11 bases remaining between them. Germline V gene lookup returns CDR1 MDHEN and CDR2 SYDVKM.

The rearrangement uses TRBV29-1 and TRBJ2-2; weak D call: TRBD1 (5 bases). Trimming pared 4 bases from V and 7 bases from J, leaving 13 bases between. CDR3 length: 13 residues. Germline CDR1 is SQVTM and CDR2 is ANQGSEA. CDR3 sequence: CSVASDGHGELFF. DNA for the CDR3: TGCAGCGTTGCGAGTGACGGACACGGGGAGCTGTTTTTT.

This rearrangement joins TRBV5-1 to TRBJ2-7; TRBD1 matches at 9 bases. V lost 1 base, J lost 5 bases, and 10 bases stayed unmatched. This CDR3 is built from 16 residues. CDR1 and CDR2 (germline): SGHRS, YFSETQ. In DNA, the CDR3 is TGCGCCAGCAGCTTGAATGTTGCGGGACAGGGACACGAGCAGTACTTC. Residues: CASSLNVAGQGHEQYF.

The chain links TRBV7-3 to TRBJ1-1; 8 bases are shared with TRBD1. V trimming: 1 base; J trimming: 8 bases; junction bases outside the gene matches: 9. CDR1 SGHTA and CDR2 FQGTGA come from the germline V gene. There are 15 residues in the CDR3. CDR3 sequence (DNA): TGTGCCAGCAGCTTAAGTGGACAGGGTTCCCCCGAAGCTTTCTTT. Translation: CASSLSGQGSPEAFF.

This clone occurred once. V usage is TRBV5-1 and J usage is TRBJ2-1, with 8 bases identical to TRBD2. With V trimmed by 0 bases and J by 8 bases, 10 bases remained unmatched. This CDR3 has 16 residues. Germline CDR1 reads SGHRS; CDR2 reads YFSETQ. CDR3 nucleotide sequence: TGCGCCAGCAGCTTGGCCGGGGGTAGCGGGGCCTATGAGCAGTTCTTC. Translating gives CASSLAGGSGAYEQFF. Supplemented by reference TRBV5-1 and TRBJ2-1, the full variable domain reads KAGVTQTPRYLIKTRGQQVTLSCSPISGHRSVSWYQQTPGQGLQFLFEYFSETQRNKGNFPGRFSGRQFSNSRSEMNVSTLELGDSALYLCASSLAGGSGAYEQFFGPGTRLTVL.